The clone carrying this TCR beta chain was detected ten times or more. Its antigen is currently unknown. Germline V gene sequence: CDR1 SGHAT, CDR2 FQNNGV. V was pared by 5 bases and J by 4 bases, with 12 bases between. The CDR3 loop spans 14 amino acids. The data stem from a study of T cells after yellow fever vaccination. One entry per CDR3 protein results from TCRdb running MiXCR on the 5' RACE reads. The sample contains some 240,000 distinct CDR3 sequences, roughly 5.6% of which appear only once. Findings and caveats of the study: Boosting was followed by the reappearance of most primary-vaccination clones (96% CD4, about 90% CD8).

This TCR came from a man younger than 30 who received the YFV17D yellow fever vaccine. The specimen was CD4+ T cells sorted from PBMCs, collected on the day of the yellow fever booster vaccination. The chain carries TRBV11-2 and TRBJ2-4, with D possibly matching TRBD1 (5 bases). In nucleotides, the CDR3 is TGTGCCAGCAGCCACCCTAAGGGGAAAAACATTCAGTACTTC. Protein: CASSHPKGKNIQYF.